The 15 T cell receptor beta chains reported below all come from one sample, sequenced in a study of blood T cell repertoires in COVID-19. The method was immunoSEQ multiplex PCR; TCRdb's version includes in-frame clones alone and lacks a portion of them. The sample yields about 250,000 clones, 85% to 90% seen once. The material sequenced was peripheral blood. The receptors here all came from a man of 80 years or more with acute or convalescent COVID-19.

This chain connects TRBV19 to TRBJ2-5; 8 nucleotides line up with TRBD1. V lost 3 bases, J lost 2 bases, and 5 bases stayed unmatched. CDR3 length equals 15 residues. The V gene's germline CDR1 is LNHDA and CDR2 SQIVND (reference sequence). CDR3 sequence reads: CASSIRGQVQETQYF. CDR3 bases: TGTGCCAGTAGTATTAGGGGACAGGTTCAAGAGACCCAGTACTTC.

The gene calls are TRBV7-2 and TRBJ2-5; 12 bases match TRBD2. Germline CDR1 and CDR2: SGHTA and FQGNSA. V was clipped by 4 bases and J by 0 bases; unmatched bases: 3. The CDR3 loop spans 16 amino acids. The DNA for the CDR3 is TGTGCCAGCAGCTCCGGACTAGCGGGGAACCAAGAGACCCAGTACTTC. Its translation is CASSSGLAGNQETQYF.

The V call is TRBV14, the J call TRBJ1-3; no clear D gene. V was trimmed by 1 base and J by 2 bases, leaving 3 bases between them. Germline V gene sequence: CDR1 SGHDN, CDR2 FVKESK. The CDR3 consists of 13 residues. CDR3: CASSQVTGNTIYF. The CDR3 nucleotides read TGTGCCAGCAGCCAAGTCACTGGAAACACCATATATTTT.

The rearrangement uses TRBV7-2 and TRBJ2-1; 15 bases agree with TRBD2. V gave up 5 bases and J gave up 5 bases; unmatched junction bases: 10. The germline V gene encodes CDR1 SGHTA and CDR2 FQGNSA. The CDR3 consists of 18 residues. The CDR3 loop reads CASSPTRTSGGVNNEQFF. In DNA form, the CDR3 reads TGTGCCAGCAGCCCGACCCGGACTAGCGGGGGGGTTAACAATGAGCAGTTCTTC.

CDR3 bases: TGTGCCAGCAGTCGTTCGACAGGGGGGGGAACTGAAGCTTTCTTT. Protein sequence: CASSRSTGGGTEAFF. This chain joins TRBV6-6 and TRBJ1-1, with 9 bases that match TRBD1. Germline V lookup: CDR1 MNHNY, CDR2 SVGAGI (reference sequence). V was clipped by 5 bases and J by 5 bases; unmatched bases: 9. This CDR3 is built from 15 residues.

V usage is TRBV28 and J usage is TRBJ1-4; D remains unclear. Trimming shortened V by 2 bases and J by 7 bases, and 11 bases separated the two germline ends. Germline-derived CDR1 and CDR2 are MDHEN and SYDVKM. This CDR3 contains 14 residues. CDR3 residues: CASSLTALAEKLFF. The CDR3, as DNA: TGTGCCAGCAGTTTAACGGCCCTAGCTGAAAAACTGTTTTTT. The full variable domain, with the rest looked up from reference TRBV28 and TRBJ1-4, is DVKVTQSSRYLVKRTGEKVFLECVQDMDHENMFWYRQDPGLGLRLIYFSYDVKMKEKGDIPEGYSVSREKKERFSLILESASTNQTSMYLCASSLTALAEKLFFGSGTQLSVL.

The V call is TRBV7-2, the J call TRBJ2-3; the D gene is possibly TRBD1 (6 bases). This CDR3 comprises 15 residues. Germline CDR1 is SGHTA and CDR2 is FQGNSA. V was shortened by 1 base and J by 2 bases, with 10 bases between the two germline ends. CDR3 sequence (DNA): TGTGCCAGCAGCTTAGGTCACAGGGACACAGATACGCAGTATTTT. Translation gives CASSLGHRDTDTQYF. The full variable domain, its missing parts supplied by reference TRBV7-2 and TRBJ2-3, is GAGVSQSPSNKVTEKGKDVELRCDPISGHTALYWYRQSLGQGLEFLIYFQGNSAPDKSGLPSDRFSAERTGGSVSTLTIQRTQQEDSAVYLCASSLGHRDTDTQYFGPGTRLTVL.

The chain is built from TRBV5-1 and TRBJ2-2; D gene ambiguous. Trimming took 4 bases from V and 0 from J, leaving 13 bases between them. Germline V gene sequence: CDR1 SGHRS, CDR2 YFSETQ. The CDR3 has 16 residues. The CDR3 protein is CASSQNIGPNTGELFF. For the CDR3, the DNA is TGCGCCAGCAGCCAAAATATTGGGCCGAACACCGGGGAGCTGTTTTTT.

V usage is TRBV2 and J usage is TRBJ1-6, with D uncertain. Germline V lookup: CDR1 SNHLY, CDR2 FYNNEI. The CDR3 is made up of 15 amino acids. The V and J ends lost 1 base and 10 bases respectively, with 14 bases between them. The DNA of the CDR3 is TGTGCCAGCAGTGAAGTGGGTAGGAGCACCTCACCCCTCCACTTT. It encodes CASSEVGRSTSPLHF.

This sequence joins TRBV5-1 and TRBJ2-1; D remains ambiguous. Trimming removed 5 bases from V and 5 bases from J, with 11 bases in between. CDR1 is SGHRS and CDR2 is YFSETQ in the germline V gene. The CDR3 loop spans 13 amino acids. Here the CDR3 DNA reads TGCGCCAGCAGGCCGCGTGTCGACAATGAGCAGTTCTTC. It is translated as CASRPRVDNEQFF.

The rearrangement uses TRBV6-5 and TRBJ2-5, with D perhaps TRBD1 (6 bases). The V end was cut by 6 bases, the J end by 9 bases, with 17 bases between. CDR1 and CDR2 from the germline V gene are MNHEY and SVGAGI. The CDR3 is made up of 13 amino acids. The CDR3 protein is CASSGWTAGSQYF. CDR3 nucleotide sequence: TGTGCCAGCAGCGGCTGGACAGCCGGCTCCCAGTACTTC.

The rearrangement joins TRBV6-2 or TRBV6-3 to TRBJ1-5; 10 bases agree with TRBD1. There are 16 residues in the CDR3. CDR1 and CDR2 (germline): MNHEY, SVGEGT. V lost 2 bases to trimming and J lost 3 bases; unmatched junction nucleotides: 4. The CDR3: CASSYVTGGHNQPQHF. The CDR3 DNA is TGTGCCAGCAGTTACGTGACAGGGGGCCACAATCAGCCCCAGCATTTT.

The rearrangement joins TRBV6-2 or TRBV6-3 to TRBJ2-5, with D possibly being TRBD1 (5 bases). CDR3 length: 14 residues. Per the germline V gene, CDR1 is MNHEY and CDR2 is SVGEGT. With 0 bases removed from V and 5 bases from J, the gap between germline ends came to 10 bases. The CDR3 DNA sequence: TGTGCCAGCAGTTACTCGACAGTTGGGGAGACCCAGTACTTC. Residues: CASSYSTVGETQYF.

V is TRBV21-1 and J is TRBJ2-7; TRBD1, the table's D call, lacks a check against the DNA. TRBV21-1 is a known pseudogene. The CDR3 consists of 18 residues. The CDR3 bases are TGTGCCAGCAGCAAGCCGATGAGGACAGGCCGAAACTCCTACGAGCAGTACTTC. This translates into CASSKPMRTGRNSYEQYF.

This sequence joins TRBV6-1 and TRBJ1-2; 8 nucleotides agree with TRBD1. This CDR3 region has 15 residues. Germline V CDR1 and CDR2: MNHNS, SASEGT. V trimming: 0 bases; J trimming: 1 base; junction bases outside the gene matches: 1. The CDR3 sequence: CASSEATGVNYGYTF. The CDR3 DNA sequence: TGTGCCAGCAGTGAAGCGACAGGGGTTAACTATGGCTACACCTTC.